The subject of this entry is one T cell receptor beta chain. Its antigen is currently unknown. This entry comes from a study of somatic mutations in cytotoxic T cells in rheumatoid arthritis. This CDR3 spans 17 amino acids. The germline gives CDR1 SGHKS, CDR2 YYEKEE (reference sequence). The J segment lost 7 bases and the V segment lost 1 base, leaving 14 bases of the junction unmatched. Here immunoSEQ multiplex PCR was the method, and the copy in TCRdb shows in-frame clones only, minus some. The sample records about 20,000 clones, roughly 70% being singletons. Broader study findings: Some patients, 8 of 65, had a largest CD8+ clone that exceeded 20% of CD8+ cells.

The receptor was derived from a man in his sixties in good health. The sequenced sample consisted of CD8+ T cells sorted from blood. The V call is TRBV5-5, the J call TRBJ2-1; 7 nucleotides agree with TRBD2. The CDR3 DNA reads TGTGCCAGCAGCTTGACCGGGGCGAGCGGGAATTTGAATGAGCAGTTCTTC. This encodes CASSLTGASGNLNEQFF.